Listed below are T cell receptor beta chains from one sample, sequenced in a study of cytomegalovirus exposure and HLA in healthy donors. Measured with immunoSEQ multiplex PCR; TCRdb has only the in-frame clones, and not every one. Of about 120,000 clones listed, roughly 82% are singletons. The sequenced sample was PBMCs. The receptors were sampled from a young woman in good health and CMV-seronegative. The CDR3 runs from the conserved cysteine through the conserved F or W. D genes are given only for firm matches. Size is omitted from some rows. Given values are once, few, many or a class for expanded clones.

d_gene | j_gene | v_gene | abundance | CDR3nt | CDR3aa
- | TRBJ2-7 | TRBV29-1 | - | TGCAGCGCACTAAACAGGAACTCCTACGAGCAGTACTTC | CSALNRNSYEQYF
- | TRBJ1-3 | TRBV27 | once | TGTGCCAGCTCCCCGGCGGGGACTTACTATAGCACCATATATTTT | CASSPAGTYYSTIYF
- | TRBJ1-1 | TRBV7-3 | - | TGTGCCAGCAGCCAACAGGTGAACACTGAAGCTTTCTTT | CASSQQVNTEAFF
TRBD1 | TRBJ1-1 | TRBV5-6 | - | TGTGCCAGCAGCTCGGACGTGGACAGGATGAACACTGAAGCTTTCTTT | CASSSDVDRMNTEAFF
TRBD2 | TRBJ2-2 | TRBV7-2 | - | TGTGCCAGCAGCCGACTAGCGGCCGGGGAGCTGTTTTTT | CASSRLAAGELFF
- | TRBJ2-6 | TRBV11-2 | once | TGTGCCAGCAGCCCGACGGGTAATACCCACTCTGAGGCCAACGTCCTGACTTTC | CASSPTGNTHSEANVLTF
TRBD1 | TRBJ2-7 | TRBV19 | - | TGTGCCAGTAGTGGGACAGGCCTCCTCTACGAGCAGTACTTC | CASSGTGLLYEQYF
- | TRBJ1-6 | TRBV18 | - | TGTGCCAGCTCACCTCAGGGGCCCTATTCACCCCTCCACTTT | CASSPQGPYSPLHF
- | TRBJ2-3 | TRBV6-5 | few | TGTGCCAGCAGTCCTCAGACAGGAGGCACAGATACGCAGTATTTT | CASSPQTGGTDTQYF
TRBD1 | TRBJ2-2 | TRBV4-2 | few | TGTGCCAGCAGCCAAGGTGGTGTCAGGGGGCACGTAGGCACCGGGGAGCTGTTTTTT | CASSQGGVRGHVGTGELFF
TRBD1 | TRBJ1-5 | TRBV2 | - | TGTGCCAGCAGTATAAGGGGGCGAGGACAGCCCCAGCATTTT | CASSIRGRGQPQHF
TRBD1 | TRBJ2-5 | TRBV25-1 | - | TGTGCCAGCAGTGAGCTCGGGACAGGGGTTGGAGAGACCCAGTACTTC | CASSELGTGVGETQYF
TRBD1 | TRBJ1-1 | TRBV10-1 | - | TGCGCCAGCAGTGGGGACAGACCTAACACTGAAGCTTTCTTT | CASSGDRPNTEAFF